The present TCR beta chain was sequenced within a study of shared clonotypes between healthy human individuals. This clone was detected once. The method was immunoSEQ multiplex PCR; TCRdb's version includes in-frame clones alone and lacks a portion of them. The sample includes some 2,500,000 clones, approximately 90% seen only once; the top ten take more than 0.35%. The length of the CDR3 is 15 residues. J was trimmed by 7 bases and V by 4 bases; bases with no gene match: 14. Germline assignment: CDR1 SQVTM and CDR2 ANQGSEA. The chain has TRBV29-1 and TRBJ2-7, with 9 bases that match TRBD2. The sample taken for sequencing was naive CD4+ T cells from PBMCs. Subset meaning: CD45RA+ positively selected. This TCR derives from a man aged 18-30 years in good health. Some clones in this sample may be carry-over from other donors' samples. CDR3 nucleotides: TGCAGCGTTGGAGGCTTGGCGGGAGGGCCGGGGGAGCAGTACTTC. Translation: CSVGGLAGGPGEQYF.